This T cell receptor (beta chain) derives from a study of response to subunit inactivated influenza vaccine. The study, taken as a whole, reports: It was suggested by the authors that few new T cells are recruited by each seasonal influenza vaccination.

This clonotype was detected ten times or more. Antigen unknown. The CDR3 sequence is 14 residues long. V gave up 2 bases and J gave up 3 bases, with 11 bases separating them. TCRdb re-derived calls from the RT-PCR reads in MiXCR, one entry per CDR3 protein. The table records roughly 460,000 distinct CDR3 sequences, about 10% of them present only once. The sample consisted of PBMCs from blood, taken roughly 6 weeks after vaccination. This TCR was recovered from a man aged 50 to 60 who received an inactivated influenza vaccine. This chain uses TRBV12-3 or TRBV12-4 with TRBJ2-7, with D tentatively TRBD2 (6 bases). The CDR3 DNA follows: TGTGCCAGCAGTTTATTCGGGGGAAGCTACGAGCAGTACTTC. Its translation is CASSLFGGSYEQYF.